This TCR beta chain was documented in a study of shared clonotypes between healthy human individuals. Broader study findings: The four-donor shared clonotypes exceeded non-shared clonotypes in generation probability, with non-shared ones scoring lower. Blood was the only sampled material, and tissue repertoires likely differ.

Produced via immunoSEQ multiplex PCR; TCRdb's table is partial and in-frame only. This table holds around 580,000 clones, roughly 98% found once. CDR1 SGHRS and CDR2 YFSETQ come from the germline V gene. The V gene lost 4 bases and the J gene lost 2 bases, with 13 bases spanning the gap. There are 14 residues in the CDR3. Terminally differentiated effector memory CD45RA+ cells were excluded by CCR7 positive selection of CD45RO-negative cells. This clone has just one count. What it binds is not known. The rearrangement joins TRBV5-1 to TRBJ2-7; D may correspond to TRBD1 or TRBD2 (5 bases each). This clonotype was obtained from a man aged 30-40 years in good health. Sequences were obtained from naive CD8+ T cells sorted from blood. CDR3 region: CASSKGDGTYEQYF. In DNA, the CDR3 is TGCGCCAGCAGCAAAGGGGACGGAACCTACGAGCAGTACTTC.